This is a list of T cell receptor beta chains from one sample in a study of OX40 agonist ivuxolimab in advanced cancers. Produced via immunoSEQ multiplex PCR; TCRdb's table is partial and in-frame only. The sample shows tens of thousands of clones, about 84% of them seen only once. The sequencing used CD4+ or CD8+ T cells sorted from blood, collected in a trial of the OX40 agonist ivuxolimab. These receptors came from an adult with an advanced solid tumor such as melanoma, head and neck, liver or kidney cancer. Both conserved end residues are trimmed from each CDR3. Clone size appears in some rows only: once, few, many, or a class for an expanded clone.

j_call clone_size v_call cdr3_aa
TRBJ1-4 - TRBV10-3 AISEGRGNEKLF
TRBJ2-3 - TRBV5-1 ASSLASGGSKDTQY
TRBJ2-5 - TRBV7-9 ASSLAGTSGRRAQY
TRBJ1-4 many TRBV28 ASSRGQGREKLF
TRBJ2-1 - TRBV30 AWRLIAGSYNEQF
TRBJ1-2 - TRBV4-3 ASSQANYGYT
TRBJ2-4 - TRBV6-5 ASKDRGGQY
TRBJ1-1 - TRBV21-1 ASSERTNLSHTEAF
TRBJ2-5 - TRBV19 ASSIGLAGGETQY
TRBJ1-2 - TRBV11-3 ASSSGTQDGYT
TRBJ2-2 - TRBV5-8 ASSPRSGELF
TRBJ1-6 - TRBV15 ATSRGQGNSPLH
TRBJ2-3 few TRBV27 ASGTGGLDTQY
TRBJ2-1 - TRBV7-7 ASSLTGAGNNEQF
TRBJ1-1 - TRBV7-2 ASSSRQGAATEAF
TRBJ1-2 - TRBV27 ASSLYGSDTNYGYT
TRBJ2-2 - TRBV25-1 ASSDTGQAQTGELF
TRBJ2-1 - TRBV19 ASSTPGGGRNEQF
TRBJ1-1 - TRBV10-1 ASSESTGANTEAF
TRBJ1-1 few TRBV30 AWEGTANTEAF
TRBJ2-1 - TRBV7-2 ASSLDQPGTSKVDEQF
TRBJ1-2 once TRBV12-2 ASRFMAGYYGYT
TRBJ1-5 once TRBV19 ASSTTGTLNQPQH
TRBJ2-7 - TRBV23-1 ASSQSGGSSYEQY
TRBJ1-5 - TRBV5-4 ASSLWPDPKGNQPQH
TRBJ2-3 - TRBV19 ASSSPLEADTQY
TRBJ2-7 - TRBV7-2 ASSLIGQGAYEQY
TRBJ1-3 - TRBV7-8 ASPGQLNTIY
TRBJ1-6 few TRBV28 ASRWGSGPLH
TRBJ2-1 - TRBV7-9 ASSLDHYNEQF
TRBJ1-2 once TRBV5-4 ASAEEVYGYT
TRBJ2-7 - TRBV29-1 SVVETRYEQY
TRBJ2-7 - TRBV6-5 ASSYQGALYEQY
TRBJ1-1 medium-sized TRBV28 ASSLIRTEAF
TRBJ2-2 - TRBV5-4 ASSYRGTGELF
TRBJ2-3 - TRBV19 ASSGASRTDTQY
TRBJ2-5 - TRBV11-1 ASSRPGQGMETQY
TRBJ2-7 - TRBV13 ASSLGGGSSYEQY
TRBJ1-5 many TRBV4-1 ASSQGSGEHQPQH